Listed below are T cell receptor beta chains from one sample, sequenced in a study of T cells in Graves' hyperthyroidism and ophthalmopathy. TCRdb re-analysed the multiplex PCR reads in MiXCR, keeping a single row per CDR3 protein. This sample carries about 760,000 distinct CDR3 sequences, roughly a third of them seen once, and the ten largest clones take approximately 31%. Material: blood. The receptors here all came from a woman between 35 and 50 years old with Graves' hyperthyroidism. The CDR3 runs from the conserved cysteine through the conserved F or W. D genes are given only for firm matches. Not every row has a clone size; where given, it reads once, few, many or a size class.

TRBJ1-1,TRBV7-6,many,TRBD1,CASSPQIGQGETEAFF,TGTGCCAGCAGCCCCCAGATAGGACAGGGCGAAACTGAAGCTTTCTTT
TRBJ2-5,TRBV7-9,many,TRBD2,CASSLPGLAGRTYQETQYF,TGTGCCAGCAGCTTGCCGGGACTAGCGGGACGAACGTACCAAGAGACCCAGTACTTC
TRBJ1-1,TRBV7-8,many,TRBD1,CASSRTGVDTEAFF,TGTGCCAGCAGCCGGACAGGGGTAGACACTGAAGCTTTCTTT
TRBJ2-2,TRBV19,NA,TRBD2,CASSNAGLAGGRLSGEPFF,TGTGCCAGTAGCAATGCGGGACTAGCGGGGGGGCGGCTCTCCGGGGAGCCGTTTTTT
TRBJ1-5,TRBV12-3/TRBV12-4,NA,NA,CASSRGGLNQPQHF,TGTGCCAGCAGCCGAGGGGGGTTAAATCAGCCCCAGCATTTT
TRBJ2-7,TRBV25-1,NA,NA,CASSLFPLPREKQYF,TGTGCCAGCAGTTTATTCCCCCTGCCGAGGGAGAAGCAGTACTTC
TRBJ1-2,TRBV19,few,NA,CASSIGAGLNYGYTF,TGTGCCAGTAGTATAGGGGCAGGGCTTAACTATGGCTACACCTTC
TRBJ1-1,TRBV5-1,NA,NA,CASSSSGKWTEAFF,TGCGCCAGCAGCTCCAGTGGGAAATGGACTGAAGCTTTCTTT
TRBJ2-5,TRBV12-3/TRBV12-4,NA,NA,CASSYSRGAETQYF,TGTGCCAGCAGTTACTCCCGTGGAGCTGAGACCCAGTACTTC
TRBJ1-5,TRBV12-3/TRBV12-4,many,NA,CASSLGGETGQPQHF,TGTGCCAGCAGTTTAGGAGGGGAAACAGGCCAGCCCCAGCATTTT
TRBJ2-7,TRBV7-2,NA,NA,CASTTWGGTYEQYF,TGTGCCAGCACGACTTGGGGTGGGACCTACGAGCAGTACTTC
TRBJ2-2,TRBV5-1,few,TRBD2,CASLEAGGLNTGELFF,TGCGCCAGCCTTGAAGCGGGGGGGCTGAACACCGGGGAGCTGTTTTTT
TRBJ2-5,TRBV19,many,NA,CASSISRTVQETQYF,TGTGCCAGTAGTATATCCAGGACAGTCCAAGAGACCCAGTACTTC
TRBJ2-3,TRBV6-5,NA,NA,CASSDRRGADTQYF,TGCGCCAGCAGTGATCGGCGAGGGGCAGATACGCAGTATTTT
TRBJ2-3,TRBV7-3,NA,TRBD2,CASRGGLAGGTDTQYF,TGTGCCAGCAGAGGCGGACTAGCGGGAGGCACAGATACGCAGTATTTT
TRBJ1-2,TRBV7-6,few,NA,CASTSQIRLGYTF,TGTGCCAGCACCTCTCAAATTCGTCTGGGCTACACCTTC
TRBJ2-1,TRBV2,NA,TRBD1,CASSEGQGAMYNEQFF,TGTGCCAGCAGTGAAGGGCAGGGGGCGATGTACAATGAGCAGTTCTTC
TRBJ1-2,TRBV25-1,many,NA,CASTPKDAYGHTF,TGTGCCAGCACCCCGAAGGATGCATATGGCCACACCTTC
TRBJ1-1,TRBV10-3,NA,TRBD1,CASSRGTGTSPEAFF,TGTGCCAGCAGCCGAGGGACAGGGACTTCCCCTGAAGCTTTCTTT
TRBJ2-7,TRBV7-2,few,TRBD1,CASSLSTGGSYEQYF,TGTGCCAGCAGCTTATCGACAGGGGGCTCCTACGAGCAGTACTTC
TRBJ1-6,TRBV7-8,NA,NA,CAASLRGVLNSPLHF,TGTGCCGCCAGCCTCCGGGGGGTCCTGAATTCACCCCTCCACTTT
TRBJ2-6,TRBV11-1,NA,NA,CASTSGARVGANVLTF,TGTGCCAGCACCTCTGGGGCCAGGGTCGGGGCCAACGTCCTGACTTTC
TRBJ2-7,TRBV15,NA,NA,CATSRVPDKEQYF,TGTGCCACCAGCAGAGTACCGGACAAAGAGCAGTACTTC
TRBJ2-7,TRBV15,many,NA,CATSRPDRSYEQYF,TGTGCCACCAGCAGGCCCGATCGGTCCTACGAGCAGTACTTC
TRBJ1-6,TRBV7-2,few,TRBD1,CASTTGGKNSPLHF,TGTGCCAGCACAACAGGGGGCAAAAATTCACCCCTCCACTTT